The subject of this entry is one T cell receptor beta chain. Its antigen is not identified. Sequencing was performed with immunoSEQ multiplex PCR; in TCRdb, only in-frame clones are kept and a portion is missing. The table records around 12,000 clones, around two thirds of them present only once. The sample comes from a study of neoadjuvant anti-PD-1 for oral cavity cancer. Findings and limits, study-wide: TCR analyses covered only a few patients per response group.

This CDR3 is built from 12 residues. V gave up 4 bases and J gave up 6 bases; unmatched junction bases: 3. CDR1 is SQVTM and CDR2 is ANQGSEA in the germline V gene. The source is a person between 40 and 80 years old with oral cavity squamous cell carcinoma. The donor label of this sample is uncertain. The sequenced sample was tumor tissue, obtained before nivolumab (anti-PD-1) treatment. The V and J genes are TRBV29-1 and TRBJ2-1; 7 bases line up with TRBD2. The CDR3 nucleotides are TGCAGCGTTGGGGAGGGCCGCAATGAGCAGTTCTTC. It specifies CSVGEGRNEQFF.